This T cell receptor (beta chain) was retrieved from a study of OX40 agonist ivuxolimab in advanced cancers. Study summary: Males comprised roughly four fifths of the group, whose mean age was about 60 years (range roughly 20 to 85). Prior checkpoint blockade (anti-PD-1, anti-PD-L1 or anti-CTLA-4) was permitted; less than 45% had it.

Data came from immunoSEQ multiplex PCR; TCRdb stores just in-frame clones and leaves some out. Of about 67,000 clones in the sample, roughly nine tenths were seen once. Germline lookup yields CDR1 SSHAT and CDR2 FNYEAQ (reference sequence). CDR3 length equals 15 residues. The V gene lost 4 bases and the J gene lost 5 bases, with 14 bases spanning the gap. Any history of autoimmune disease or systemic immunosuppression disqualified patients. This clone was recorded a few times. The receptor was isolated from an adult with an advanced solid tumor such as melanoma, head and neck, liver or kidney cancer. The V gene is TRBV7-7, the J gene TRBJ1-4; D unclear. Material: CD4+ or CD8+ T cells sorted from blood, obtained in a trial of the OX40 agonist ivuxolimab. In DNA, the CDR3 is TGTGCCAGCAGCTCCCCCATAGCCAAGAATGAAAAACTGTTTTTT. Translated: CASSSPIAKNEKLFF.